This T cell receptor (beta chain) was recovered during a study of blood T cell repertoires in COVID-19. Study context: Spain, Italy and the United States supplied samples that represented acute and convalescent COVID-19.

Across about two dozen US areas, participants ranged in age from 18 to 89 years. This clone was counted a single time. Under the authors' procedure: Amplification with reference gene primers provided the estimates of nucleated cell counts. Profiling relied on immunoSEQ multiplex PCR, and the TCRdb table lists in-frame clones only, not all of them. V and J calls and clone size are copied from that table; D and trimming were computed from the DNA. The data hold about 180,000 clones, with less than 90% observed a single time. The TCR comes from a woman in her 50s who had recovered from COVID-19. What was sequenced was PBMCs or T cells enriched from blood (not recorded which).

The CDR3 nucleotides are TGTGCCAGCAGTTGGACAAGACATCAGCCCCAGCATTTT. This sequence encodes CASSWTRHQPQHF. This sequence joins TRBV12-3 or TRBV12-4 and TRBJ1-5; D might be TRBD1 (5 bases). The CDR3 loop spans 13 amino acids. V lost 4 bases and J lost 5, with 9 bases in between.